These 2 T cell receptor beta chains originate from one sample sequenced in a study of cytomegalovirus exposure and HLA in healthy donors. Researchers ran the PCR with 60 Vbeta and 13 Jbeta primers. Produced via immunoSEQ multiplex PCR; TCRdb's table is partial and in-frame only. The data show 65,000 or so clones, roughly 60% seen once. The material sequenced was PBMCs. All receptors come from a man aged 25 to 40 in good health and CMV-seronegative.

V usage is TRBV6-4 and J usage is TRBJ2-1; D may be TRBD1 (6 bases). Trimming pared 4 bases from V and 7 bases from J, leaving 11 bases between. The CDR3 has 13 residues. Germline CDR1 and CDR2: MRHNA and SNTAGT. CDR3 nucleotide sequence: TGTGCCAGCAGTGTCTCAGGGGCAAATGAGCAGTTCTTC. This gives the protein CASSVSGANEQFF.

The genes are TRBV19 and TRBJ1-1; D is unclear. The germline V and J ends were trimmed by 6 bases and 5 bases, with 10 bases remaining between them. This CDR3 comprises 12 residues. Germline-derived CDR1 and CDR2 are LNHDA and SQIVND (reference sequence). CDR3 sequence (DNA): TGTGCCAGTAGATCGGGTTGGACTGAAGCTTTCTTT. Amino acids: CASRSGWTEAFF.